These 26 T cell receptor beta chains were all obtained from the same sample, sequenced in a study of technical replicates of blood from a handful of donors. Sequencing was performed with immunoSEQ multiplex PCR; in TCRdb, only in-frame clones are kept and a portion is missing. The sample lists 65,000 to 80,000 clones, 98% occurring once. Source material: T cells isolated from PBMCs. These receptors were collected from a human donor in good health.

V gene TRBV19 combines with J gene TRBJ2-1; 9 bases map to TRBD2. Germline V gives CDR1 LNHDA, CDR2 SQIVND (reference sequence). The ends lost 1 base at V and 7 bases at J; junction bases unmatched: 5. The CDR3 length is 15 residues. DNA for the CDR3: TGTGCCAGTAGTATAGTCAATAGCGGGAGTAATGAGCAGTTCTTC. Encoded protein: CASSIVNSGSNEQFF.

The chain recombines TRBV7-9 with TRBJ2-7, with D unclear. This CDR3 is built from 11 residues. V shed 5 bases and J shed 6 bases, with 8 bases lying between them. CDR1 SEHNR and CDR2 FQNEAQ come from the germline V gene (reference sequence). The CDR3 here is CASSRAPEQYF. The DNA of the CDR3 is TGTGCCAGCAGCCGAGCACCCGAGCAGTACTTC. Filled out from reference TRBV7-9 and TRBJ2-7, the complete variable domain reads DTGVSQNPRHKITKRGQNVTFRCDPISEHNRLYWYRQTLGQGPEFLTYFQNEAQLEKSRLLSDRFSAERPKGSFSTLEIQRTEQGDSAMYLCASSRAPEQYFGPGTRLTVT.

The CDR3 bases are TGTGCCAGTAGGCTGGACAGGGAGGGAGATACGCAGTATTTT. Translation: CASRLDREGDTQYF. The rearrangement joins TRBV19 to TRBJ2-3; D is perhaps TRBD1 (8 bases). CDR1 is LNHDA and CDR2 is SQIVND in the germline V gene (reference sequence). V lost 6 bases to trimming and J lost 5 bases, with 15 bases between them. The CDR3 runs 14 residues.

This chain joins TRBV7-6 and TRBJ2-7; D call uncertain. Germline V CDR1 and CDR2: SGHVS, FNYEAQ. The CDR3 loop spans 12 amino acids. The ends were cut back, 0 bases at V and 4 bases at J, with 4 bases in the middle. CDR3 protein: CASSLARYEQYF. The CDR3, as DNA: TGTGCCAGCAGCTTAGCGCGGTACGAGCAGTACTTC.

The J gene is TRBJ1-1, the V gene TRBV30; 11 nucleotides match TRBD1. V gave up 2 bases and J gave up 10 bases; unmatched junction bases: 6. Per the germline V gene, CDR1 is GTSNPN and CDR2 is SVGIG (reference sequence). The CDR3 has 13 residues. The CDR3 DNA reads TGTGCCTGGAGTCTGGACAGGGGGCGCGTAGCTTTCTTT. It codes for CAWSLDRGRVAFF. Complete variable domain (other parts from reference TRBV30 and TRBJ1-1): SQTIHQWPATLVQPVGSPLSLECTVEGTSNPNLYWYRQAAGRGLQLLFYSVGIGQISSEVPQNLSASRPQDRQFILSSKKLLLSDSGFYLCAWSLDRGRVAFFGQGTRLTVV.

CDR3 nucleotide sequence: TGTGCCAGCAGCTTAAACGCGGGTTCGTTCTTC. Protein: CASSLNAGSFF. J is TRBJ2-1 and V is TRBV7-9, with TRBD2 as a possible D gene (5 bases). Looked up from germline, CDR1 is SEHNR and CDR2 is FQNEAQ (reference sequence). The CDR3 is made up of 11 amino acids. V lost 2 bases, J lost 15 bases, and 11 bases lay in between.

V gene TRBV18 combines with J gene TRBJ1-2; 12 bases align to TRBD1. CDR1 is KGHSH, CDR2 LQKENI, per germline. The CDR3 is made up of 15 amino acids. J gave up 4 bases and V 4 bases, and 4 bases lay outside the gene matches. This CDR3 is CASSQGQGAFYGYTF. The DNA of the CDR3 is TGTGCCAGCTCACAGGGACAGGGGGCCTTCTATGGCTACACCTTC.

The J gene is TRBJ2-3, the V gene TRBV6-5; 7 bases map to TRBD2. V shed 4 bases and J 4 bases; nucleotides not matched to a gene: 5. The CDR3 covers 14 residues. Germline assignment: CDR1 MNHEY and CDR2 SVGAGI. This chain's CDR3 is CASSSAGLADTQYF. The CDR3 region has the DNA TGTGCCAGCAGTTCAGCGGGATTGGCAGATACGCAGTATTTT.

The CDR3 protein is CASSQSMKGQLLYGYTF. For the CDR3, the DNA is TGCGCCAGCAGTCAATCAATGAAAGGACAGCTACTCTATGGCTACACCTTC. The J gene is TRBJ1-2, the V gene TRBV23-1, with D perhaps matching TRBD1 (6 bases). TRBV23-1 is reported as an ORF; its role is uncertain. The CDR3 is made up of 17 amino acids. V lost 0 bases, J lost 4 bases, and 18 bases lay in between.

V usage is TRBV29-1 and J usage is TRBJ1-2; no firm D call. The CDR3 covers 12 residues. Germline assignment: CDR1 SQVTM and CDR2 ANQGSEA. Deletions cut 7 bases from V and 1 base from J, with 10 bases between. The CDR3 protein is CSAQGDNYGYTF. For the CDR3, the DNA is TGCAGCGCTCAAGGAGATAACTATGGCTACACCTTC.

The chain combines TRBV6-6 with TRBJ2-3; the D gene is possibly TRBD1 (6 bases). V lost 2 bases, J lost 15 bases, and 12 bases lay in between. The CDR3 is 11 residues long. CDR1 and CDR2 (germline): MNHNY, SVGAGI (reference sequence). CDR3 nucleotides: TGTGCCAGCAGTTACGGGGACACGCGATATTTT. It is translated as CASSYGDTRYF.

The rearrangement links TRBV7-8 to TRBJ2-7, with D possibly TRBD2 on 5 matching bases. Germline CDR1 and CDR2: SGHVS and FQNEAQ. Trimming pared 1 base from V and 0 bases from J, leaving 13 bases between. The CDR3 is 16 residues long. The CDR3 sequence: CASSLGTRLSSYEQYF. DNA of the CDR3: TGTGCCAGCAGCTTAGGTACTAGGTTAAGCTCCTACGAGCAGTACTTC.

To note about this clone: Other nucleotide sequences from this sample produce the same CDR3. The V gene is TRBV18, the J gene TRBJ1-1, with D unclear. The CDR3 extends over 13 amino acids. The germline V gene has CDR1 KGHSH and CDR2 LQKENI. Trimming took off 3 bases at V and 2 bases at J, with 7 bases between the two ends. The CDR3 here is CASSPSVNTEAFF. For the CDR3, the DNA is TGTGCCAGCTCACCGTCCGTTAACACTGAAGCTTTCTTT.

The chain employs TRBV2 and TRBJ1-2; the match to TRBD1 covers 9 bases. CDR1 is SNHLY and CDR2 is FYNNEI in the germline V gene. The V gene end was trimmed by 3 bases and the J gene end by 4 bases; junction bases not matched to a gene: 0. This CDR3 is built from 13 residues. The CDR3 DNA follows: TGTGCCAGCAGTGAGACAGGGGGCTATGGCTACACCTTC. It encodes CASSETGGYGYTF.

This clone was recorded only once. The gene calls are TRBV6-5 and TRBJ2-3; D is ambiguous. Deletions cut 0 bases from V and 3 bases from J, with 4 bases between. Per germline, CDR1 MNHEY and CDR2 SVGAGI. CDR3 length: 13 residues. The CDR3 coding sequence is TGTGCCAGCAGTTACTCAGAGACAGATACGCAGTATTTT. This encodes CASSYSETDTQYF.

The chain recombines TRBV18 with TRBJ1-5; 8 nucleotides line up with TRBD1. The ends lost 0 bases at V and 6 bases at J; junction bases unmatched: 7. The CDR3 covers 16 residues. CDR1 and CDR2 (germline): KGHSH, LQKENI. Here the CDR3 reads CASSPPRTGFGQPQHF. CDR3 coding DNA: TGTGCCAGCTCACCACCGCGGACAGGGTTCGGTCAGCCCCAGCATTTT.

The CDR3 reads CASSFSSTGELFF. Here the CDR3 DNA reads TGTGCCAGCAGCTTTTCTAGCACCGGGGAGCTGTTTTTT. The chain carries TRBV5-4 and TRBJ2-2; D remains ambiguous. V lost 2 bases to trimming and J lost 4 bases, with 6 bases between them. The CDR3 extends over 13 amino acids. The V gene's germline CDR1 is SGHNT and CDR2 YYREEE (reference sequence).

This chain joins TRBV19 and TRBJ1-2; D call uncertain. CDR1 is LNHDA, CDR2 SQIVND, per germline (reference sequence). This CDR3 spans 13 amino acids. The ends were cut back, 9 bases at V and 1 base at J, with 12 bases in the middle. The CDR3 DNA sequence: TGTGCCAGCCGTAGAAGCCTTAACTATGGCTACACCTTC. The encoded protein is CASRRSLNYGYTF.

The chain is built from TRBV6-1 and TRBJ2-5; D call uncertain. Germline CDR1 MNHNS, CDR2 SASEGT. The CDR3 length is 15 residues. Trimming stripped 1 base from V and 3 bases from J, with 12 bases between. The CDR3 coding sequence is TGTGCCAGCAGTGAAGTCCTTCTACCGGAAGAGACCCAGTACTTC. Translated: CASSEVLLPEETQYF.

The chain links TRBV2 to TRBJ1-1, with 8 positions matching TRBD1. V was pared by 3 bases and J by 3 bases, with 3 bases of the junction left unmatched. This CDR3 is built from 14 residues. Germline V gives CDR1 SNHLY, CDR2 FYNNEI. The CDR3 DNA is TGTGCCAGCAGTGAGCAGGGGGCGGACACTGAAGCTTTCTTT. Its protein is CASSEQGADTEAFF.

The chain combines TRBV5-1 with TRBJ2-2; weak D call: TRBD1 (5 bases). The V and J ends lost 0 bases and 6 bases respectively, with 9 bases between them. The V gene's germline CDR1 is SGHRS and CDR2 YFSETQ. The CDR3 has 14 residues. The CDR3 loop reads CASSLGQSAGELFF. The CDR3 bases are TGCGCCAGCAGCTTGGGACAGTCGGCCGGGGAGCTGTTTTTT.

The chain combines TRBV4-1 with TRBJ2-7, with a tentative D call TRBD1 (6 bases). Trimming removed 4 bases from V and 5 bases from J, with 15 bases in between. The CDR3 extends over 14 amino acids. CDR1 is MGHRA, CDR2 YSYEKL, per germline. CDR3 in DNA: TGCGCCAGCAGCCGTCAGGGACAAATCAACGAGCAGTACTTC. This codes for CASSRQGQINEQYF.

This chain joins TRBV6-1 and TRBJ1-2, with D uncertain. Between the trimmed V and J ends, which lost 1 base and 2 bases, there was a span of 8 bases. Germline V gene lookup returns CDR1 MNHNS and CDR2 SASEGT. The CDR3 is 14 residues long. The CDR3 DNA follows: TGTGCCAGCAGTGAAGTAGGAGCGAACTATGGCTACACCTTC. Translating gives CASSEVGANYGYTF.

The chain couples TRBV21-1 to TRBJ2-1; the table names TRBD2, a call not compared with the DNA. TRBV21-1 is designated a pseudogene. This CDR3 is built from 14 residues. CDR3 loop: CASSRRSGDNEQFF. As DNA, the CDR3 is TGTGCCAGCAGCAGAAGATCCGGGGACAATGAGCAGTTCTTC.

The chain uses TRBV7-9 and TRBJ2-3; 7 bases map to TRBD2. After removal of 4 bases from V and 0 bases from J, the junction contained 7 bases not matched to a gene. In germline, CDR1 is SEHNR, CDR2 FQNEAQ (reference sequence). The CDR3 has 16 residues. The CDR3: CASSSLAFTSTDTQYF. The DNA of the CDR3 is TGTGCCAGCAGCTCACTAGCGTTTACTAGCACAGATACGCAGTATTTT.

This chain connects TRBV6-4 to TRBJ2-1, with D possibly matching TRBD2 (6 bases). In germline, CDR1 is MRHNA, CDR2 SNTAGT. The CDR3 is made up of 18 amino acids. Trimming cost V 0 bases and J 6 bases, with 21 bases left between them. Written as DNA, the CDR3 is TGTGCCAGCAGTGACTCGTTACATGGAGGGATCCCCCCCAATGAGCAGTTCTTC. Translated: CASSDSLHGGIPPNEQFF.